This T cell receptor (beta chain) was observed in a study of cytomegalovirus exposure and HLA in healthy donors. Notes on the study in general: Data from an earlier analysis indicated that most TCR beta V segments were productive either about 87% or about 30% of the time. Available immune exposure information covered CMV serostatus only.

Researchers ran the PCR with 60 Vbeta and 13 Jbeta primers. Data came from immunoSEQ multiplex PCR; TCRdb stores just in-frame clones and leaves some out. This repertoire shows about 160,000 clones, roughly 80% found once; its top ten account for 4.3%. CDR3 size: 15 residues. The junction had 7 bases not matched to a gene; V was cut back by 0 bases and J by 6 bases. CDR1 is MNHNY and CDR2 is SVGAGI in the germline V gene (reference sequence). Healthy people donating bone marrow made up the donors. As for this clone: Its antigen is not identified.

The chain combines TRBV6-6 with TRBJ2-7; 8 bases fit TRBD2. The source of this sequence is a man aged 40-50 years in good health and CMV-seronegative. Sequences were obtained from PBMCs. The CDR3 DNA sequence: TGTGCCAGCAGTTACTCAAACGCCGGGAGGGGCGAGCAGTACTTC. It translates to CASSYSNAGRGEQYF.